This section outlines one T cell receptor beta chain sequence together with its context. Antigen specificity is unknown. This CDR3 comprises 19 residues. Trimming cost V 0 bases and J 0 bases; bases outside gene matches: 6. CDR1 and CDR2 (germline): SGHTA, FQGTGA. This entry is derived from a study of T-cell memory formation after mild COVID-19. At the level of the study: The two donors had largely donor-specific TCR clusters. The study, taken as a whole, reports: Contracting CD4+ clones lay largely in CM and EM, with CD8+ ones residing in EMRA.

Each CDR3 protein is one row after TCRdb ran MiXCR on the 5' RACE reads. The data contain under 600,000 distinct CDR3 sequences, about 20% of them seen just once; the ten biggest clones take up 7.5% to 9.5%. What was sequenced was PBMCs or a T cell subset sorted from them (not recorded which). The chain links TRBV7-3 to TRBJ2-2; 11 nucleotides agree with TRBD1. The sequence derives from an adult woman who had mild COVID-19 (a few samples of this study predate the infection). Cell type and time point are not known. CDR3 residues: CASSLTGTGGVANTGELFF. The CDR3, as DNA: TGTGCCAGCAGCTTAACTGGGACAGGGGGTGTCGCGAACACCGGGGAGCTGTTTTTT. The full variable domain, its missing parts supplied by reference TRBV7-3 and TRBJ2-2, is GAGVSQTPSNKVTEKGKYVELRCDPISGHTALYWYRQSLGQGPEFLIYFQGTGAADDSGLPNDRFFAVRPEGSVSTLKIQRTERGDSAVYLCASSLTGTGGVANTGELFFGEGSRLTVL.